This passage covers 20 T cell receptor beta chains from one sample sequenced in a study of cytomegalovirus exposure and HLA in healthy donors. Profiled with immunoSEQ multiplex PCR; TCRdb holds only in-frame clones, not every one. The sample contains a few hundred thousand clones, roughly 85% of which appear only once. Sequencing was done on a sample of PBMCs. The receptors stem from a woman aged 18-29 years in good health and CMV-seronegative.

This clone was recorded only once. The gene calls are TRBV18 and TRBJ1-4; no clear D. Deletions cut 1 base from V and 4 bases from J, with 7 bases between. Germline V gene lookup returns CDR1 KGHSH and CDR2 LQKENI. The CDR3 has 14 residues. The CDR3 DNA follows: TGTGCCAGCTCACCACGGGAGAGTAATGAAAAACTGTTTTTT. This encodes CASSPRESNEKLFF.

The chain joins TRBV9 to TRBJ1-2; D gene uncertain. CDR3 length: 15 residues. Germline V gene sequence: CDR1 SGDLS, CDR2 YYNGEE. V gave up 0 bases and J gave up 2 bases, with 11 bases separating them. CDR3 sequence (DNA): TGTGCCAGCAGCGTAGGCGTGGGCGACAACTATGGCTACACCTTC. This encodes CASSVGVGDNYGYTF.

The CDR3 spells CASSVRPSGTNTGELFF. CDR3 coding DNA: TGTGCCAGCAGCGTAAGGCCTAGCGGGACGAACACCGGGGAGCTGTTTTTT. The chain recombines TRBV9 with TRBJ2-2, with 9 bases identical to TRBD2. This CDR3 spans 17 amino acids. The germline CDR1 and CDR2 sequences are SGDLS and YYNGEE. Trimming took 1 base from V and 0 from J; bases not matched to a gene: 4.

In its sample, this clone was seen once. V is TRBV2 and J is TRBJ2-1; 13 nucleotides agree with TRBD2. V shed 6 bases and J 0 bases; nucleotides not matched to a gene: 14. Germline assignment: CDR1 SNHLY and CDR2 FYNNEI. This CDR3 region has 20 residues. The CDR3 DNA reads TGTGCCAGCAGGGGGGGGACTAGCGGGACAAGTACGAGCTCCTACAATGAGCAGTTCTTC. As protein: CASRGGTSGTSTSSYNEQFF.

The chain links TRBV5-4 to TRBJ1-1; tentative D call: TRBD1 (6 bases). The CDR3 consists of 17 residues. Germline loops: CDR1 SGHNT, CDR2 YYREEE (reference sequence). Trimming took off 1 base at V and 4 bases at J, with 20 bases between the two ends. CDR3 protein: CASSLPFGDGGPTEAFF. CDR3 sequence (DNA): TGTGCCAGCAGCTTGCCCTTCGGGGACGGGGGGCCCACTGAAGCTTTCTTT. The entire variable domain, with the rest obtained from reference TRBV5-4 and TRBJ1-1, is as follows: ETGVTQSPTHLIKTRGQQVTLRCSSQSGHNTVSWYQQALGQGPQFIFQYYREEENGRGNFPPRFSGLQFPNYSSELNVNALELDDSALYLCASSLPFGDGGPTEAFFGQGTRLTVV.

The chain couples TRBV6-5 to TRBJ1-2, with D possibly being TRBD1 (5 bases). Between the trimmed V and J ends, which lost 4 bases and 6 bases, there was a span of 21 bases. The CDR3 is 16 residues long. Per germline, CDR1 MNHEY and CDR2 SVGAGI. This CDR3 reads CASSSRDASQRDGYTF. The CDR3 DNA is TGTGCCAGCAGTTCACGGGACGCCTCTCAGCGGGATGGCTACACCTTC.

The V and J genes are TRBV18 and TRBJ2-7; weak D call: TRBD2 (6 bases). Germline V gene lookup returns CDR1 KGHSH and CDR2 LQKENI. V lost 1 base and J 3 bases, leaving 22 bases between the germline ends. The CDR3 loop spans 18 amino acids. CDR3 bases: TGTGCCAGCTCACCACTACCTCCCCTAGCGCTCGATCGCTACGAGCAGTACTTC. It is translated as CASSPLPPLALDRYEQYF.

On this clone: Different DNA sequences within this sample yield the same CDR3. The J gene is TRBJ2-7, the V gene TRBV5-1, with D possibly being TRBD2 (6 bases). The germline V gene encodes CDR1 SGHRS and CDR2 YFSETQ. CDR3 size: 14 residues. Trimming stripped 5 bases from V and 2 bases from J, with 14 bases between. CDR3 sequence: CASSPPGLTYEQYF. The CDR3 DNA reads TGCGCCAGCAGTCCCCCGGGACTCACCTACGAGCAGTACTTC.

The CDR3, as DNA: TGTGCCAGCAGCGTTCACGAGGTCGACACTGAAGCTTTCTTT. Its protein is CASSVHEVDTEAFF. The V and J genes are TRBV9 and TRBJ1-1, with D unresolved. From germline, CDR1 is SGDLS and CDR2 YYNGEE. There are 14 residues in the CDR3. V was cut by 2 bases and J by 3 bases, with 11 bases left in between.

This sequence joins TRBV5-4 and TRBJ2-7; 11 bases map to TRBD2. The ends lost 3 bases at V and 4 bases at J; junction bases unmatched: 9. Germline CDR1 reads SGHNT; CDR2 reads YYREEE (reference sequence). CDR3 size: 16 residues. DNA of the CDR3: TGTGCCAGCAGCTCCTTCAGTGGGACTAGCGGATACGAGCAGTACTTC. This translates into CASSSFSGTSGYEQYF.

The genes are TRBV18 and TRBJ2-1; 14 positions match TRBD2. In germline, CDR1 is KGHSH, CDR2 LQKENI. Trimming cost V 3 bases and J 8 bases; bases outside gene matches: 6. CDR3 size: 16 residues. The CDR3 spells CASSPAGLAGVDEQFF. CDR3 DNA sequence: TGTGCCAGCTCACCGGCGGGACTAGCGGGAGTCGATGAGCAGTTCTTC.

This clone appeared a few times. V is TRBV6-5 and J is TRBJ2-2; D gene unclear. Looked up from germline, CDR1 is MNHEY and CDR2 is SVGAGI. Trimming removed 5 bases from V and 0 bases from J, with 7 bases in between. The CDR3 has 14 amino acids. CDR3 sequence reads: CASSLKPNTGELFF. CDR3 in DNA: TGTGCCAGCAGTCTAAAACCGAACACCGGGGAGCTGTTTTTT.

V gene TRBV5-1 combines with J gene TRBJ2-2; D unclear. The length of the CDR3 is 15 residues. Per germline, CDR1 SGHRS and CDR2 YFSETQ. Trimming pared 0 bases from V and 1 base from J, leaving 7 bases between. CDR3 sequence (DNA): TGCGCCAGCAGCTTGGGACTTTTGAACACCGGGGAGCTGTTTTTT. Residues: CASSLGLLNTGELFF. The whole variable domain, remainder taken from reference TRBV5-1 and TRBJ2-2, is KAGVTQTPRYLIKTRGQQVTLSCSPISGHRSVSWYQQTPGQGLQFLFEYFSETQRNKGNFPGRFSGRQFSNSRSEMNVSTLELGDSALYLCASSLGLLNTGELFFGEGSRLTVL.

The CDR3 DNA reads TGTGCCAGCAGCCCCGGGGGGCGCGACACCGGGGAGCTGTTTTTT. It translates to CASSPGGRDTGELFF. This sequence joins TRBV7-2 and TRBJ2-2; a possible D gene is TRBD2 (7 bases). Germline lookup yields CDR1 SGHTA and CDR2 FQGNSA. The CDR3 covers 15 residues. With 5 bases removed from V and 3 bases from J, the gap between germline ends came to 13 bases.

The chain is built from TRBV28 and TRBJ2-7; unclear D gene. In germline, CDR1 is MDHEN, CDR2 SYDVKM. CDR3 length: 11 residues. Trimming took off 3 bases at V and 6 bases at J, with 6 bases between the two ends. CDR3 DNA sequence: TGTGCCAGCAGTTTGATCGGCGAGCAGTACTTC. Translation: CASSLIGEQYF. The variable domain in full, with the rest retrieved from reference TRBV28 and TRBJ2-7, is DVKVTQSSRYLVKRTGEKVFLECVQDMDHENMFWYRQDPGLGLRLIYFSYDVKMKEKGDIPEGYSVSREKKERFSLILESASTNQTSMYLCASSLIGEQYFGPGTRLTVT.

This chain uses TRBV7-9 with TRBJ2-2, with 9 bases matching TRBD1. Germline V gene sequence: CDR1 SEHNR, CDR2 FQNEAQ (reference sequence). The CDR3 spans 15 residues. With 5 bases clipped from V and 4 bases from J, the junction kept 5 bases outside the gene matches. CDR3 sequence (DNA): TGTGCCAGCAGCCCACAGGGGGCGGGCACCGGGGAGCTGTTTTTT. Translated, it gives CASSPQGAGTGELFF.

This clone appeared a single time. The chain has TRBV9 and TRBJ2-1, with TRBD2 matching over 9 bases. The length of the CDR3 is 15 residues. Germline V gene data show CDR1 as SGDLS and CDR2 as YYNGEE. The junction had 12 bases not matched to a gene; V was cut back by 4 bases and J by 10 bases. CDR3 loop: CASSTRLAAPWEQFF. The CDR3 DNA sequence: TGTGCCAGCAGCACTCGACTAGCGGCCCCATGGGAGCAGTTCTTC.

The chain combines TRBV6-5 with TRBJ1-3, with TRBD1 as a possible D gene (6 bases). Germline V lookup: CDR1 MNHEY, CDR2 SVGAGI. The CDR3 extends over 15 amino acids. V shed 0 bases and J shed 4 bases, with 10 bases lying between them. CDR3: CASSYSYRAGNTIYF. In DNA form, the CDR3 reads TGTGCCAGCAGTTACTCGTACAGGGCCGGAAACACCATATATTTT.

The chain is built from TRBV4-3 and TRBJ2-1; D may be TRBD2 (5 bases). Germline CDR1 LGHNA, CDR2 YSLEER. Trimming removed 0 bases from V and 2 bases from J, with 23 bases in between. This CDR3 is built from 20 residues. This CDR3 is CASSQDPAGGEAATYNEQFF. The CDR3 DNA follows: TGCGCCAGCAGCCAAGATCCTGCGGGCGGCGAAGCAGCTACCTACAATGAGCAGTTCTTC.

The rearrangement links TRBV7-8 to TRBJ1-5, with D maybe TRBD1 (6 bases). The CDR3 has 14 amino acids. CDR1 SGHVS and CDR2 FQNEAQ come from the germline V gene. The V gene lost 5 bases and the J gene lost 9 bases, with 17 bases spanning the gap. The CDR3 loop reads CASSPGAVGWPQHF. CDR3 DNA: TGTGCCAGCAGCCCAGGGGCAGTAGGGTGGCCCCAGCATTTT.